This is a list of T cell receptor beta chains from one sample in a study of shared clonotypes between healthy human individuals. Sequencing was performed with immunoSEQ multiplex PCR; in TCRdb, only in-frame clones are kept and a portion is missing. The sample records roughly 1,000,000 clones, more than 75% being singletons. Sequenced input: memory CD4+ T cells from PBMCs. These receptors all stem from a man aged 18 to 30 in good health. Some clones in this sample may be carry-over from other donors' samples. Each CDR3 is given with its conserved first and last residue. D genes are given only for firm matches. Clone size is shown for a subset of rows, as once, few, many or a class of expanded clone.

>-|-|TRBV4-2|TRBJ2-6
TGTGCCAGCAGCCAAGAAAGGCAGTCTGGGGCCAACGTCCTGACTTTC
CASSQERQSGANVLTF
>TRBD2|-|TRBV9|TRBJ2-1
TGTGCCAGCAGCGTAGTTTCAGGCCAGGCGGGAGGGCGAGACAATGAGCAGTTCTTC
CASSVVSGQAGGRDNEQFF
>-|-|TRBV7-9|TRBJ1-2
TGTGCCAGCAGCCCCGGAAGATATGGCTACACCTTC
CASSPGRYGYTF
>-|-|TRBV6-5|TRBJ2-5
TGTGCCAGCAGACCTACCGACAGCTTGAGGGAGACCCAGTACTTC
CASRPTDSLRETQYF
>-|-|TRBV6-6|TRBJ1-5
TGTGCCAGCGCGGGTAGCAATCAGCCCCAGCATTTT
CASAGSNQPQHF
>-|-|TRBV21-1|TRBJ2-5
TGTGCCAGCAGCAAAAGCGTATGGCAGGGGTCCTGGGAGACCCAGTACTTC
CASSKSVWQGSWETQYF
>-|once|TRBV7-8|TRBJ2-3
TGTGCCAGCAGGGTGGGGGGAACAGATACGCAGTATTTT
CASRVGGTDTQYF
>TRBD1|-|TRBV5-1|TRBJ1-2
TGCGCCAGCGGAAACACAGGGGGCAATGGCTACACCTTC
CASGNTGGNGYTF
>-|once|TRBV28|TRBJ2-3
TGTGCCAGCAGTTCACGACTTCGGGGAGGACCAGATACGCAGTATTTT
CASSSRLRGGPDTQYF
>TRBD1|-|TRBV19|TRBJ1-5
TGTGCCAGTAGTATCGTCAGGGGGGGCAATCAGCCCCAGCATTTT
CASSIVRGGNQPQHF
>-|-|TRBV6-6|TRBJ2-6
TGTGCTACCACAAAAAACAGGTCCGGGGCCAACGTCCTGACTTTC
CATTKNRSGANVLTF
>-|-|TRBV5-1|TRBJ2-7
TGCGCCAGCAGCTTGTTCGGGGTCGCGGACGAGCAGTACTTC
CASSLFGVADEQYF
>-|once|TRBV6-6|TRBJ1-1
TGTGCCAGCAACGAACTCGGAGGCAGGACCGGCGCTGAAGCTTTCTTT
CASNELGGRTGAEAFF
>-|-|TRBV9|TRBJ1-1
TGTGCCAGCAGTAGGGACTTGGGGGGCACTGAAGCTTTCTTT
CASSRDLGGTEAFF
>-|few|TRBV6-5|TRBJ1-2
TGTGCCAGCAGTTCCCCCGGCCTCCCCCCTAGGGGCTACACCTTC
CASSSPGLPPRGYTF
>-|-|TRBV7-9|TRBJ2-3
TGTGCCAGCAGCTCAGGGTGGAGCGGGCGCACAGATACGCAGTATTTT
CASSSGWSGRTDTQYF
>-|-|TRBV6-6|TRBJ2-2
TGTGCCAGCAGTTACCTGAACACCGGGGAGCTGTTTTTT
CASSYLNTGELFF
>-|-|TRBV5-4|TRBJ1-1
TGTGCCAGCAGCCCTAGAATTGGACAGAACACTGAAGCTTTCTTT
CASSPRIGQNTEAFF
>TRBD1|-|TRBV29-1|TRBJ1-2
TGCAGCGTTGAAGATCGAGGACAGGACTATGGCTACACCTTC
CSVEDRGQDYGYTF
>TRBD1|-|TRBV7-9|TRBJ2-3
TGTGCCAGCAGCAGGGACAGGGGGCGCGGCACAGATACGCAGTATTTT
CASSRDRGRGTDTQYF
>TRBD1|-|TRBV7-8|TRBJ2-2
TGTGCCAGCAGCCCGAGGGACAGAGCGAACACCGGGGAGCTGTTTTTT
CASSPRDRANTGELFF
>-|-|TRBV18|TRBJ2-7
TGTGCCAGCTCACCACCGGGTCCCAGGGAGGAGCAGTACTTC
CASSPPGPREEQYF
>TRBD1|many|TRBV18|TRBJ2-1
TGTGCCAGCTCAGAAAGGACAGGCCCCAGGGAGCAGCTCTTC
CASSERTGPREQLF
>-|-|TRBV5-6|TRBJ2-4
TGTGCCAGCAGCCCAACCGGGGTGGGCAACATTCAGTACTTC
CASSPTGVGNIQYF
>-|few|TRBV13|TRBJ2-7
TGTGCCAGCAGCTTCAAGAGCTCCTACGAGCAGTACTTC
CASSFKSSYEQYF
>-|-|TRBV6-1|TRBJ2-5
TGTGCCAGCAGTGTGGAAAGAGGGGAGACCCAGTACTTC
CASSVERGETQYF
>-|-|TRBV28|TRBJ1-1
TGTGCCAGCAGTTCTCCGGGACTTAGTGACACTGAAGCTTTCTTT
CASSSPGLSDTEAFF
>TRBD2|-|TRBV30|TRBJ2-1
TGTGCCTGGAGCTCCATAGCCGGGACTACGAACCACAATGAGCAGTTCTTC
CAWSSIAGTTNHNEQFF
>-|-|TRBV6-5|TRBJ2-7
TGTGCCAGCAGTTACTCGGGGCTCTCCTACGAGCAGTACTTC
CASSYSGLSYEQYF
>TRBD2|once|TRBV27|TRBJ2-7
TGTGCCAGCAGTTTAGCGGGAGATGGGTACGAGCAGTACTTC
CASSLAGDGYEQYF
>-|-|TRBV18|TRBJ2-7
TGTGCCAGCTCGGACTACGCGGGCTCCTACGAGCAGTACTTC
CASSDYAGSYEQYF